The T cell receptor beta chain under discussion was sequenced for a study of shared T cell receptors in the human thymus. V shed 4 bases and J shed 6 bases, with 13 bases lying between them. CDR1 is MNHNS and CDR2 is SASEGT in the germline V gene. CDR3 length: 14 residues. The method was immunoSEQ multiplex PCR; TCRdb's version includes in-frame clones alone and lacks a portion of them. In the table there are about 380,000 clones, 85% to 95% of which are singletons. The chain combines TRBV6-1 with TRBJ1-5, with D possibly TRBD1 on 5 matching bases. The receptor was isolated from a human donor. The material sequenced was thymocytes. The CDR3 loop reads CASSVTGLRQPQHF. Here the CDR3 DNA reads TGTGCCAGCAGTGTTACAGGCCTCCGTCAGCCCCAGCATTTT.